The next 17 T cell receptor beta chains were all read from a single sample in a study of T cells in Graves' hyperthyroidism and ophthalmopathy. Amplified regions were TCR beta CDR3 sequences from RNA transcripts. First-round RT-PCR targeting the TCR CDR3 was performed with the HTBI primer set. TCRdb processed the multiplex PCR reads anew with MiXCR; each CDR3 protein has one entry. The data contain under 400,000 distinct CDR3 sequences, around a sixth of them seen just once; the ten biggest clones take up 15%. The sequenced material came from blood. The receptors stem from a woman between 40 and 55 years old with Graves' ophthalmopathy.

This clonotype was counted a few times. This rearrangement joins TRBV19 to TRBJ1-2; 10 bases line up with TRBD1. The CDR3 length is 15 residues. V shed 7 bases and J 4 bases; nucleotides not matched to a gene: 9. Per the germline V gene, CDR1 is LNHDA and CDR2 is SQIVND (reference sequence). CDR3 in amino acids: CASNRDRGFGYGYTF. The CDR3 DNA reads TGTGCCAGTAACCGGGACAGGGGATTCGGCTATGGCTACACCTTC.

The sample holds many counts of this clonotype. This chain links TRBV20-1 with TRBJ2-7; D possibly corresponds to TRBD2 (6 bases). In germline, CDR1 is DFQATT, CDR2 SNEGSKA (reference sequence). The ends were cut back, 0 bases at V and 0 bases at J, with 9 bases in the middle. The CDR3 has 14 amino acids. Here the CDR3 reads CSAREGLPSYEQYF. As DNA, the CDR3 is TGCAGTGCTAGAGAAGGACTACCCTCCTACGAGCAGTACTTC.

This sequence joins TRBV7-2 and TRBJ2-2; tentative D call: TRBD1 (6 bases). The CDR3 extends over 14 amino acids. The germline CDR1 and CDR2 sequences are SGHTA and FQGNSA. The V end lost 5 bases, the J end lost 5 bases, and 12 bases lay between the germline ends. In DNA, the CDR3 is TGTGCCAGCAGCGTGGACAGTTCTACCGGGGAGCTGTTTTTT. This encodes CASSVDSSTGELFF.

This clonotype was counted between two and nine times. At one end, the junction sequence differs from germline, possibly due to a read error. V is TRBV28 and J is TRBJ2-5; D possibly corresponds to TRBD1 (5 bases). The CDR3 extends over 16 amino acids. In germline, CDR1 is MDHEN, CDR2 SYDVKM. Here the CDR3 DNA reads TGTGCCATCAGTTTAGGGGCTAGAGTAGTGGTCGGGACCCAGTACTTC. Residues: CAISLGARVVVGTQYF. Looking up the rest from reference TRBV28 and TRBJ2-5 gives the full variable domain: DVKVTQSSRYLVKRTGEKVFLECVQDMDHENMFWYRQDPGLGLRLIYFSYDVKMKEKGDIPEGYSVSREKKERFSLILESASTNQTSMYLCAISLGARVVVGTQYFGPGTRLLVL.

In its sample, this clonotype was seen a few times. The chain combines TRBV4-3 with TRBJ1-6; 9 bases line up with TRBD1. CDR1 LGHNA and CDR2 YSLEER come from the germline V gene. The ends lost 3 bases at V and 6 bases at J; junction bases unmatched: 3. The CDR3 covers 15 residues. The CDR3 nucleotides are TGCGCCAGCAGCCAGGACAGGGGAACTAATTCACCCCTCCACTTT. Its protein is CASSQDRGTNSPLHF.

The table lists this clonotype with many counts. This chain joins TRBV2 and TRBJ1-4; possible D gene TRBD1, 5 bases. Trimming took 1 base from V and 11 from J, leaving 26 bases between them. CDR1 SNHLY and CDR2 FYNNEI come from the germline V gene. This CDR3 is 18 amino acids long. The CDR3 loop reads CASSEGDTSGTLMRKLFF. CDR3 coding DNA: TGTGCCAGCAGTGAAGGCGATACTTCCGGGACCCTAATGAGGAAACTGTTTTTT.

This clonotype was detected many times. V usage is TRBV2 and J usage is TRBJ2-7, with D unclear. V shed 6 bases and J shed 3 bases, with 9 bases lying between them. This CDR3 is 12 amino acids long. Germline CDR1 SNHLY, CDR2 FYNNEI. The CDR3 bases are TGTGCCAGCAGGCAGGTCAACTACGAGCAGTACTTC. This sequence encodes CASRQVNYEQYF.

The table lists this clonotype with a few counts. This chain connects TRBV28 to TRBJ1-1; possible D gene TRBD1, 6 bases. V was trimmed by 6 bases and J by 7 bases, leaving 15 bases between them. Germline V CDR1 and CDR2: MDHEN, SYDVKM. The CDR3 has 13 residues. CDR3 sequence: CASRPPGEGEAFF. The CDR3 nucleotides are TGTGCCAGCAGGCCCCCAGGGGAAGGTGAAGCTTTCTTT.

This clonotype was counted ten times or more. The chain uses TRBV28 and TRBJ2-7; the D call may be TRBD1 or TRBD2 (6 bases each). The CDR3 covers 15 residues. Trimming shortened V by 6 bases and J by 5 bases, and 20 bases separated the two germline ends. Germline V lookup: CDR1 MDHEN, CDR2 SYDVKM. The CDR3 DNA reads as TGTGCCAGCAGGCCCCTCAGGGGTGGAGGGGACGAGCAGTACTTC. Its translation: CASRPLRGGGDEQYF.

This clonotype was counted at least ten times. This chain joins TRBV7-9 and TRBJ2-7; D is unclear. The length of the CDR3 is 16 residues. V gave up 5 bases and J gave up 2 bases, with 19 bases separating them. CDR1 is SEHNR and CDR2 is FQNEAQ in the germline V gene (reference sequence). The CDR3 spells CASSPSSGPRTYEQYF. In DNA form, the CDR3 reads TGTGCCAGCAGCCCCTCAAGTGGACCCCGTACCTACGAGCAGTACTTC. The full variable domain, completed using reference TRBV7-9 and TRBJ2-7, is DTGVSQNPRHKITKRGQNVTFRCDPISEHNRLYWYRQTLGQGPEFLTYFQNEAQLEKSRLLSDRFSAERPKGSFSTLEIQRTEQGDSAMYLCASSPSSGPRTYEQYFGPGTRLTVT.

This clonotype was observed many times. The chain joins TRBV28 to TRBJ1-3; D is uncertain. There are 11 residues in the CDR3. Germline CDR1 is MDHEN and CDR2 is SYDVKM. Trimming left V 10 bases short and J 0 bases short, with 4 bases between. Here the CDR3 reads CATLSGNTIYF. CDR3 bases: TGTGCCACCCTCTCTGGAAACACCATATATTTT.

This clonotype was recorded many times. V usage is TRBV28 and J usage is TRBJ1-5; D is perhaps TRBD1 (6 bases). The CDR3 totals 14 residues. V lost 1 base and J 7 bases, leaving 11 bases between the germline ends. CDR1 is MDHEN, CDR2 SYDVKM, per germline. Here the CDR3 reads CASSLLQGQQPQHF. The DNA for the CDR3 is TGTGCCAGCAGTTTATTACAGGGTCAGCAGCCCCAGCATTTT. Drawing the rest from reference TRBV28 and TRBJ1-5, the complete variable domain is DVKVTQSSRYLVKRTGEKVFLECVQDMDHENMFWYRQDPGLGLRLIYFSYDVKMKEKGDIPEGYSVSREKKERFSLILESASTNQTSMYLCASSLLQGQQPQHFGDGTRLSIL.

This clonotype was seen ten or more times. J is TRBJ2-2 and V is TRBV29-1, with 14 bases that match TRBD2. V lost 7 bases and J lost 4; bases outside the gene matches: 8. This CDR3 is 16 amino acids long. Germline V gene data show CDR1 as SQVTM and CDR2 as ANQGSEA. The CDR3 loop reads CSARPGTSGSTGELFF. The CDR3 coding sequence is TGCAGCGCCCGTCCCGGGACTAGCGGGAGCACCGGGGAGCTGTTTTTT.

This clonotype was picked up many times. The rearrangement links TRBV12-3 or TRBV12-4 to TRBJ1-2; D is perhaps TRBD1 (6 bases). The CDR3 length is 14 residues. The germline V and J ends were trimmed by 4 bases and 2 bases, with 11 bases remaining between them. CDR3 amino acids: CASSSPGDNYGYTF. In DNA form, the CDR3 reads TGTGCCAGCAGTTCCCCAGGGGACAACTATGGCTACACCTTC.

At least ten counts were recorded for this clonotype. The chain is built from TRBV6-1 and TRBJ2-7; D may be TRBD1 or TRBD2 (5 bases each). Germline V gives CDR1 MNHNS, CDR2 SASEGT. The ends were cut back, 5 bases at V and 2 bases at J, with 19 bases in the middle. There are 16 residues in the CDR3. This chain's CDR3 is CASSRGPDGATYEQYF. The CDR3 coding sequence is TGTGCCAGCAGTAGAGGCCCGGACGGGGCAACCTACGAGCAGTACTTC.

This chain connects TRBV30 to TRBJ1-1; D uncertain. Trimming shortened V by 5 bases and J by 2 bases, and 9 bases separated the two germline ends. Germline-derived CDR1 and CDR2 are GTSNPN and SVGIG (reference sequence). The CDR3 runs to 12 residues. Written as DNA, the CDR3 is TGTGCCTGGGAACAGACCAACACTGAAGCTTTCTTT. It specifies CAWEQTNTEAFF.

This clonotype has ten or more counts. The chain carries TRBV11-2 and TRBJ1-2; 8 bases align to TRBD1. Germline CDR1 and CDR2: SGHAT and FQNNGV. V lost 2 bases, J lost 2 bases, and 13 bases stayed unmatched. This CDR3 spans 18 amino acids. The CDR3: CASSLNPPGTGTNYGYTF. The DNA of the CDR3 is TGTGCCAGCAGCTTAAACCCTCCCGGGACAGGAACCAACTATGGCTACACCTTC.